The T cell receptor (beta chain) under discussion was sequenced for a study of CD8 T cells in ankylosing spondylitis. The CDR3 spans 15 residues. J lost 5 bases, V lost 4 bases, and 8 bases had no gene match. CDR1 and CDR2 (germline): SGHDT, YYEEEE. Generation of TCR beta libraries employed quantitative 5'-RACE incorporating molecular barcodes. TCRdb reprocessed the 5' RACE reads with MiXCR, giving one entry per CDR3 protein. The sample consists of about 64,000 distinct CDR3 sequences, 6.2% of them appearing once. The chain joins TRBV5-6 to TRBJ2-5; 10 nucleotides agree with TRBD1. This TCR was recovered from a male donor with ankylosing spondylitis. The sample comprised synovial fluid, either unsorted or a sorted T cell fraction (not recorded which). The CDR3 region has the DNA TGTGCCAGCAGCCGGACAGGGGGTTTTTCTGAGACCCAGTACTTC. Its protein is CASSRTGGFSETQYF.